The 15 T cell receptor beta chains given below trace back to one sample, sequenced in a study of T cell responses to AZD1222 COVID-19 vaccine. Produced via immunoSEQ multiplex PCR; TCRdb's table is partial and in-frame only. The data contain fewer than 120,000 clones, 88% of them singletons. The material sequenced was peripheral blood, taken on day 0 of AZD1222 vaccination. Receptors were obtained from an adult in good health.

This clone was counted only a few times. This chain connects TRBV7-9 to TRBJ1-1; a weak D match, TRBD1 (6 bases). V was pared by 3 bases and J by 5 bases, with 10 bases between. The CDR3 sequence is 13 residues long. Germline V lookup: CDR1 SEHNR, CDR2 FQNEAQ (reference sequence). The CDR3 DNA follows: TGTGCCAGCAGCTTCGGGGGGCGAACTGAAGCTTTCTTT. Translation gives CASSFGGRTEAFF.

This clone was recorded only once. The chain is built from TRBV5-1 and TRBJ1-2; weak D call: TRBD1 (5 bases). Trimming cost V 1 base and J 6 bases, with 16 bases left between them. Per the germline V gene, CDR1 is SGHRS and CDR2 is YFSETQ. There are 15 residues in the CDR3. CDR3 region: CASSLRQITGDGYTF. The CDR3 DNA reads TGCGCCAGCAGCTTGCGCCAAATAACAGGAGATGGCTACACCTTC.

This clone was observed a single time. For the CDR3, the DNA is TGTGCCTGGAGTGAAGCTATGAGCAATCAGCCCCAGCATTTT. This codes for CAWSEAMSNQPQHF. The chain links TRBV30 to TRBJ1-5; no definite D call. Trimming left V 1 base short and J 1 base short, with 8 bases between. This CDR3 contains 14 residues. Germline V CDR1 and CDR2: GTSNPN, SVGIG (reference sequence).

This clone was picked up one time. The CDR3 reads CASSLGVRENTEAFF. CDR3 nucleotides: TGTGCCAGCAGCTTAGGTGTGAGGGAGAACACTGAAGCTTTCTTT. The chain employs TRBV7-2 and TRBJ1-1; D gene ambiguous. V was cut by 1 base and J by 1 base, with 10 bases left in between. Germline CDR1 SGHTA, CDR2 FQGNSA. This CDR3 has 15 amino acids.

The rearrangement uses TRBV5-1 and TRBJ1-2; a possible D gene is TRBD1 (5 bases). The CDR3 is 14 amino acids. Germline-derived CDR1 and CDR2 are SGHRS and YFSETQ. V lost 4 bases to trimming and J lost 4 bases, with 14 bases between them. CDR3 region: CASSQTVSSYGYTF. The CDR3 DNA is TGCGCCAGCAGCCAGACAGTTTCTAGCTATGGCTACACCTTC. Based on the CDR3 plus reference TRBV5-1 and TRBJ1-2, the full variable domain is KAGVTQTPRYLIKTRGQQVTLSCSPISGHRSVSWYQQTPGQGLQFLFEYFSETQRNKGNFPGRFSGRQFSNSRSEMNVSTLELGDSALYLCASSQTVSSYGYTFGSGTRLTVV.

This chain links TRBV19 with TRBJ2-6; D tentatively reads TRBD1 or TRBD2 (5 bases each). Between the trimmed V and J ends, which lost 3 bases and 0 bases, there was a span of 9 bases. Germline CDR1 reads LNHDA; CDR2 reads SQIVND (reference sequence). This CDR3 is built from 16 residues. DNA of the CDR3: TGTGCCAGTAGTATTGGGGGAAGCTCTGGGGCCAACGTCCTGACTTTC. Its translation is CASSIGGSSGANVLTF.

The chain has TRBV5-6 and TRBJ2-1, with TRBD1 matching over 10 bases. Per the germline V gene, CDR1 is SGHDT and CDR2 is YYEEEE. The CDR3 runs to 14 residues. J was trimmed by 8 bases and V by 2 bases; bases with no gene match: 4. DNA for the CDR3: TGTGCCAGCAGCTTAGGGACAGGGGTCTATGAGCAGTTCTTC. This gives the protein CASSLGTGVYEQFF.

The sample holds a few counts of this clone. The V and J genes are TRBV5-4 and TRBJ2-3; TRBD1 aligns across 8 bases. V dropped 7 bases and J dropped 2; count of bases not matched to a gene: 6. CDR1 SGHNT and CDR2 YYREEE come from the germline V gene (reference sequence). The CDR3 sequence is 14 residues long. In nucleotides, the CDR3 is TGTGCCAGCCTGCCGGACAGGGACACAGATACGCAGTATTTT. This gives the protein CASLPDRDTDTQYF.

The J gene is TRBJ1-1, the V gene TRBV4-1; TRBD1 is a possible D gene (5 bases). The CDR3 has 14 residues. Trimming removed 1 base from V and 11 bases from J, with 17 bases in between. Germline V gene lookup returns CDR1 MGHRA and CDR2 YSYEKL. CDR3: CASSQGYGASGAFF. Written as DNA, the CDR3 is TGCGCCAGCAGCCAAGGATATGGGGCGTCTGGGGCTTTCTTT.

The chain employs TRBV29-1 and TRBJ1-2; D perhaps matches TRBD1 (5 bases). Trimming removed 2 bases at V and 8 bases at J, with 15 bases between. CDR3 length: 13 residues. Germline assignment: CDR1 SQVTM and CDR2 ANQGSEA. The CDR3 nucleotides read TGCAGCGTTGAACGGGACCGCCGGTGGGGCTACACCTTC. Translating gives CSVERDRRWGYTF.

V and J are TRBV7-9 and TRBJ1-1, with 8 bases lining up with TRBD1. The CDR3 runs to 14 residues. Germline lookup yields CDR1 SEHNR and CDR2 FQNEAQ (reference sequence). Trimming at V came to 5 bases and at J to 3 bases, leaving 5 bases not matched to a gene. For the CDR3, the DNA is TGTGCCAGCAGCAGAAAGGACAGGGACACTGAAGCTTTCTTT. Protein product: CASSRKDRDTEAFF.

J is TRBJ1-1 and V is TRBV2; possible D gene TRBD1, 5 bases. Germline V gives CDR1 SNHLY, CDR2 FYNNEI. Trimming shortened V by 5 bases and J by 1 base, and 11 bases separated the two germline ends. The CDR3 is made up of 14 amino acids. In DNA, the CDR3 is TGTGCCAGCAGTCTTATCAGGGAGAACACTGAAGCTTTCTTT. It is translated as CASSLIRENTEAFF.

This sequence joins TRBV2 and TRBJ1-5; D remains ambiguous. CDR1 and CDR2 (germline): SNHLY, FYNNEI. V dropped 1 base and J dropped 0 bases, with 4 bases sitting between them. The CDR3 is 14 amino acids. The CDR3 DNA reads as TGTGCCAGCAGTGAAGTCAGTAGCAATCAGCCCCAGCATTTT. Its translation: CASSEVSSNQPQHF.

V is TRBV7-9 and J is TRBJ1-5; a possible D gene is TRBD1 (5 bases). CDR3 length: 15 amino acids. Germline loops: CDR1 SEHNR, CDR2 FQNEAQ (reference sequence). Trimming stripped 3 bases from V and 1 base from J, with 10 bases between. DNA of the CDR3: TGTGCCAGCAGCTTTGGGGGGGGGAGCAATCAGCCCCAGCATTTT. Translation gives CASSFGGGSNQPQHF.

The chain couples TRBV2 to TRBJ1-5; 8 bases fit TRBD1. V shed 4 bases, J shed 7 bases, and the junction held 9 bases outside the gene matches. Germline V CDR1 and CDR2: SNHLY, FYNNEI. The CDR3 contains 15 residues. CDR3 DNA: TGTGCCAGCAGTGGGGACAGGCCCGGACTGCAGCCCCAGCATTTT. This gives the protein CASSGDRPGLQPQHF.